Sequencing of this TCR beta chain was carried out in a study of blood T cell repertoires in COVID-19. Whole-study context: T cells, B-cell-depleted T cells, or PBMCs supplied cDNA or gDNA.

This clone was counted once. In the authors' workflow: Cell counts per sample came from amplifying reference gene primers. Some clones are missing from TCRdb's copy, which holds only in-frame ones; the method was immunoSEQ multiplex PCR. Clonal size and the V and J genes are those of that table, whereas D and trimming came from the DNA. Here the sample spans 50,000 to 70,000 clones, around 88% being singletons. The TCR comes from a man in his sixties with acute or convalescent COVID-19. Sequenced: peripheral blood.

For the CDR3, the DNA is TGCAGCGTCGGGGACTCCCACTACAATGAGCAGTTCTTC. Encoded protein: CSVGDSHYNEQFF. The chain combines TRBV29-1 with TRBJ2-1, with a weak D call TRBD2 (6 bases). The CDR3 length is 13 residues. V was trimmed by 6 bases and J by 3 bases, leaving 12 bases between them. Germline CDR1 is SQVTM and CDR2 is ANQGSEA.